A selection of T cell receptor beta chains follows, all from one sample in a study of T cell changes during pregnancy in multiple sclerosis. The data were produced by immunoSEQ multiplex PCR, yet TCRdb's version contains in-frame clones alone and is incomplete. The sample has some 46,000 clones, around 92% seen once. Sequenced sample: peripheral blood. The receptors originated from a female donor with multiple sclerosis, enrolled in a pregnancy study. Both conserved end residues are part of each CDR3. The D gene is left open where the match is weak. Not every row has a clone size; where given, it reads once, few, many or a size class.

V gene: TRBV2; clone size: .; D gene: .; J gene: TRBJ2-3; CDR3 protein: CASSEALIYTKPSTDTQYF; CDR3 DNA: TGTGCCAGCAGTGAAGCTCTAATCTATACCAAACCTAGCACAGATACGCAGTATTTT
V gene: TRBV5-6; clone size: .; D gene: .; J gene: TRBJ2-1; CDR3 protein: CASSLGADYNEQFF; CDR3 DNA: TGTGCCAGCAGCTTGGGGGCGGATTACAATGAGCAGTTCTTC
V gene: TRBV2; clone size: .; D gene: .; J gene: TRBJ2-7; CDR3 protein: CASNWGVSYEQYF; CDR3 DNA: TGTGCCAGCAACTGGGGAGTTTCCTACGAGCAGTACTTC
V gene: TRBV19; clone size: .; D gene: .; J gene: TRBJ1-5; CDR3 protein: CASSPENRNQPQHF; CDR3 DNA: TGTGCCAGTAGTCCAGAGAACAGAAATCAGCCCCAGCATTTT
V gene: TRBV19; clone size: .; D gene: .; J gene: TRBJ1-2; CDR3 protein: CASSTQAHSAYGYTF; CDR3 DNA: TGTGCCAGTAGCACCCAGGCCCATTCCGCCTATGGCTACACCTTC
V gene: TRBV29-1; clone size: .; D gene: TRBD1; J gene: TRBJ2-2; CDR3 protein: CSVKDRGLTYPGELFF; CDR3 DNA: TGCAGCGTTAAAGACAGGGGCCTCACTTATCCCGGGGAGCTGTTTTTT
V gene: TRBV11-2; clone size: .; D gene: TRBD2; J gene: TRBJ2-7; CDR3 protein: CASSLELAGVREQYF; CDR3 DNA: TGTGCCAGCAGCTTAGAACTAGCGGGAGTTCGCGAGCAGTACTTC
V gene: TRBV30; clone size: .; D gene: .; J gene: TRBJ2-2; CDR3 protein: CAWSDLGVMNTGELFF; CDR3 DNA: TGTGCCTGGAGTGATTTAGGGGTGATGAACACCGGGGAGCTGTTTTTT
V gene: TRBV5-4; clone size: .; D gene: TRBD1; J gene: TRBJ2-7; CDR3 protein: CASSLGGGQGYEQYF; CDR3 DNA: TGTGCCAGCAGCTTGGGAGGCGGACAGGGATACGAGCAGTACTTC
V gene: TRBV28; clone size: .; D gene: TRBD1; J gene: TRBJ1-1; CDR3 protein: CASSLFGTGGNTEAFF; CDR3 DNA: TGTGCCAGCAGTTTATTCGGGACAGGGGGAAACACTGAAGCTTTCTTT
V gene: TRBV7-7; clone size: few; D gene: .; J gene: TRBJ2-7; CDR3 protein: CASSPGRLKYEQYF; CDR3 DNA: TGTGCTAGCAGCCCGGGACGGCTGAAATACGAGCAGTACTTC
V gene: TRBV28; clone size: .; D gene: TRBD1; J gene: TRBJ1-1; CDR3 protein: CASSSIQGGTEAFF; CDR3 DNA: TGTGCCAGCAGTTCAATCCAGGGGGGCACTGAAGCTTTCTTT
V gene: TRBV6-5; clone size: once; D gene: TRBD2; J gene: TRBJ2-7; CDR3 protein: CASSTSGSTYEQYF; CDR3 DNA: TGTGCCAGCAGCACTAGCGGGAGCACCTACGAGCAGTACTTC
V gene: TRBV14; clone size: .; D gene: TRBD1; J gene: TRBJ2-7; CDR3 protein: CASSPGTGYEQYF; CDR3 DNA: TGTGCCAGCAGCCCCGGGACAGGCTACGAGCAGTACTTC
V gene: TRBV14; clone size: once; D gene: .; J gene: TRBJ2-7; CDR3 protein: CASSQVEGSSYEQYF; CDR3 DNA: TGTGCCAGCAGCCAAGTGGAGGGGAGCTCCTACGAGCAGTACTTC
V gene: TRBV7-7; clone size: .; D gene: TRBD1; J gene: TRBJ1-2; CDR3 protein: CASSLEGGLYYGYTF; CDR3 DNA: TGTGCTAGCAGCTTAGAAGGGGGCCTTTACTATGGCTACACCTTC
V gene: TRBV10-1; clone size: .; D gene: TRBD2; J gene: TRBJ2-5; CDR3 protein: CASSVSSGGGETQYF; CDR3 DNA: TGCGCCAGCAGTGTCTCTAGCGGCGGGGGAGAGACCCAGTACTTC
V gene: TRBV30; clone size: .; D gene: .; J gene: TRBJ2-7; CDR3 protein: CAYWDTQAYEQYF; CDR3 DNA: TGTGCCTACTGGGACACCCAGGCCTACGAGCAGTACTTC
V gene: TRBV7-7; clone size: .; D gene: .; J gene: TRBJ2-2; CDR3 protein: CASSPAPTGELFF; CDR3 DNA: TGTGCCAGCAGCCCCGCACCGACCGGGGAGCTGTTTTTT
V gene: TRBV2; clone size: .; D gene: .; J gene: TRBJ1-2; CDR3 protein: CASSELGGLYGYTF; CDR3 DNA: TGTGCCAGCAGTGAATTGGGGGGACTCTATGGCTACACCTTC
V gene: TRBV5-4; clone size: .; D gene: .; J gene: TRBJ2-7; CDR3 protein: CASSRPPNYEQYF; CDR3 DNA: TGTGCCAGCAGCCGACCACCGAACTACGAGCAGTACTTC
V gene: TRBV19; clone size: .; D gene: .; J gene: TRBJ1-5; CDR3 protein: CASSIGDQPQHF; CDR3 DNA: TGTGCCAGTAGTATCGGGGATCAGCCCCAGCATTTT
V gene: TRBV25-1; clone size: .; D gene: TRBD1; J gene: TRBJ2-2; CDR3 protein: CASSRDRVINGELFF; CDR3 DNA: TGTGCCAGCAGCCGGGACAGGGTGATCAACGGGGAGCTGTTTTTT
V gene: TRBV18; clone size: .; D gene: .; J gene: TRBJ1-2; CDR3 protein: CASSPQWTDRNYGYTF; CDR3 DNA: TGTGCCAGCTCACCACAATGGACAGACCGTAACTATGGCTACACCTTC
V gene: TRBV9; clone size: .; D gene: .; J gene: TRBJ2-7; CDR3 protein: CASSVDQGYEQYF; CDR3 DNA: TGTGCCAGCAGCGTAGATCAGGGCTACGAGCAGTACTTC
V gene: TRBV4-1; clone size: .; D gene: .; J gene: TRBJ2-3; CDR3 protein: CASSQEVGTDTQYF; CDR3 DNA: TGCGCCAGCAGCCAAGAAGTGGGCACAGATACGCAGTATTTT
V gene: TRBV6-1; clone size: .; D gene: .; J gene: TRBJ1-2; CDR3 protein: CASGQAYGYTF; CDR3 DNA: TGTGCCAGCGGCCAGGCCTATGGCTACACCTTC
V gene: TRBV7-2; clone size: .; D gene: .; J gene: TRBJ1-3; CDR3 protein: CASSPRSGLGGNTIYF; CDR3 DNA: TGTGCCAGCAGCCCGAGATCAGGGTTGGGAGGAAACACCATATATTTT
V gene: TRBV10-1; clone size: .; D gene: .; J gene: TRBJ2-5; CDR3 protein: CASSDPDSQETQYF; CDR3 DNA: TGCGCCAGCAGTGACCCAGACAGCCAAGAGACCCAGTACTTC
V gene: TRBV30; clone size: .; D gene: .; J gene: TRBJ1-4; CDR3 protein: CAWNLAGVEKLFF; CDR3 DNA: TGTGCCTGGAACCTGGCAGGGGTAGAAAAACTGTTTTTT
V gene: TRBV9; clone size: .; D gene: .; J gene: TRBJ1-1; CDR3 protein: CASSVDGGVAFF; CDR3 DNA: TGTGCCAGCAGCGTAGATGGCGGGGTTGCTTTCTTT
V gene: TRBV7-9; clone size: .; D gene: TRBD2; J gene: TRBJ2-1; CDR3 protein: CASSLNPGLAEREQFF; CDR3 DNA: TGTGCCAGCAGCTTAAACCCGGGACTAGCGGAAAGGGAGCAGTTCTTC
V gene: TRBV7-2; clone size: few; D gene: TRBD1; J gene: TRBJ1-5; CDR3 protein: CASSRQGGNQPQHF; CDR3 DNA: TGTGCCAGCAGCCGACAGGGAGGCAATCAGCCCCAGCATTTT
V gene: TRBV18; clone size: .; D gene: .; J gene: TRBJ1-2; CDR3 protein: CASSPRTDEYGYTF; CDR3 DNA: TGTGCCAGCTCACCACGGACGGACGAATATGGCTACACCTTC
V gene: TRBV30; clone size: .; D gene: .; J gene: TRBJ2-7; CDR3 protein: CAWSRVGVGDEQYF; CDR3 DNA: TGTGCCTGGAGTAGGGTCGGGGTGGGGGACGAGCAGTACTTC
V gene: TRBV2; clone size: .; D gene: TRBD1; J gene: TRBJ1-1; CDR3 protein: CASSGGDRGTEAFF; CDR3 DNA: TGTGCCAGCAGTGGGGGAGACAGGGGGACTGAAGCTTTCTTT
V gene: TRBV19; clone size: .; D gene: .; J gene: TRBJ1-2; CDR3 protein: CASSDQSAYGYTF; CDR3 DNA: TGTGCCAGTAGCGATCAGTCGGCCTATGGCTACACCTTC
V gene: TRBV28; clone size: .; D gene: TRBD1; J gene: TRBJ1-5; CDR3 protein: CASRPQGEGNQPQHF; CDR3 DNA: TGTGCCAGCAGGCCCCAGGGGGAAGGCAATCAGCCCCAGCATTTT
V gene: TRBV6-1; clone size: .; D gene: .; J gene: TRBJ2-5; CDR3 protein: CASSEQIRGQTQYF; CDR3 DNA: TGTGCCAGCAGTGAACAAATCAGGGGCCAGACCCAGTACTTC